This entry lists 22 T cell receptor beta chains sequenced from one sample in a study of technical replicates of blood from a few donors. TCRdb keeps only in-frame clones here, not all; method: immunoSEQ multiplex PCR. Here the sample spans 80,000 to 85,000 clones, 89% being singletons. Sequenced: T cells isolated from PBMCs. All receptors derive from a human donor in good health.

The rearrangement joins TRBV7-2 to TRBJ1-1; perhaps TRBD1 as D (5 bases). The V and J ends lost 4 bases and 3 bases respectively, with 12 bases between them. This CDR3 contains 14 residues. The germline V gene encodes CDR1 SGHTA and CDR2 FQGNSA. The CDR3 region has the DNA TGTGCCAGCAGCTACGGGGGACTGGACACTGAAGCTTTCTTT. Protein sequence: CASSYGGLDTEAFF.

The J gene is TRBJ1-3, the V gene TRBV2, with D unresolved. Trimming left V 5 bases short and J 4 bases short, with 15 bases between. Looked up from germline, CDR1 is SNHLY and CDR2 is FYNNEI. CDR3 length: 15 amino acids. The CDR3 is CASSISSSFGNTIYF. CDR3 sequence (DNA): TGTGCCAGCAGTATTAGCTCGTCCTTCGGAAACACCATATATTTT. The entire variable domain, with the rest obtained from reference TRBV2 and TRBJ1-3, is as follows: EPEVTQTPSHQVTQMGQEVILRCVPISNHLYFYWYRQILGQKVEFLVSFYNNEISEKSEIFDDQFSVERPDGSNFTLKIRSTKLEDSAMYFCASSISSSFGNTIYFGEGSWLTVV.

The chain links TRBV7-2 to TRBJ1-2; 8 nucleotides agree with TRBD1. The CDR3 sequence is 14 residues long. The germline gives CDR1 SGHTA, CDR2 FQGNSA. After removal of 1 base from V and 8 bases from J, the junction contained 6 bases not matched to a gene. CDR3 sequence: CASSLVTGESGYTF. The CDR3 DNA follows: TGTGCCAGCAGCTTAGTGACAGGGGAAAGCGGCTACACCTTC.

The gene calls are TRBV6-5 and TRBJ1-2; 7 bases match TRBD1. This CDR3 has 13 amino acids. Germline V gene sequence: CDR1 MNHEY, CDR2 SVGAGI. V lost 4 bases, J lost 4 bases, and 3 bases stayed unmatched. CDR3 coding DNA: TGTGCCAGCAGTTCCCCAGGGGGCTATGGCTACACCTTC. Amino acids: CASSSPGGYGYTF.

For the CDR3, the DNA is TGTGCCAGCAGCTTAACAGCGGGAGCGACCTCTAAGCAGTACTTC. Translation gives CASSLTAGATSKQYF. The chain uses TRBV7-3 and TRBJ2-7; 8 bases match TRBD2. Germline CDR1 SGHTA, CDR2 FQGTGA. The V segment lost 0 bases and the J segment 8 bases; nucleotides outside the gene matches: 9. This CDR3 comprises 15 residues.

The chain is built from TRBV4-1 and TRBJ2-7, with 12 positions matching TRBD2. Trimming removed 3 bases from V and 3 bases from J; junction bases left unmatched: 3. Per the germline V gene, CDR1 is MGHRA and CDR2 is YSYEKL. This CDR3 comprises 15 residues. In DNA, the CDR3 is TGCGCCAGCAGCCACTTACTAGCGGGGGGCTACGAGCAGTACTTC. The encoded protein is CASSHLLAGGYEQYF.

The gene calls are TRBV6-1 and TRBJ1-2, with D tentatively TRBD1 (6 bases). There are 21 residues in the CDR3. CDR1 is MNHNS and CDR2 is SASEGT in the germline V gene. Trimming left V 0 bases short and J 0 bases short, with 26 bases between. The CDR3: CASSEALPLRGGAGTNYGYTF. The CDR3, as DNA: TGTGCCAGCAGTGAAGCGCTCCCTCTCCGTGGGGGGGCAGGTACTAACTATGGCTACACCTTC.

The CDR3 DNA sequence: TGTGCCAGCAGTTACGGAGGAGGGGACACTGAAGCTTTCTTT. Its protein product is CASSYGGGDTEAFF. This chain connects TRBV6-6 to TRBJ1-1; D is possibly TRBD1 (5 bases). Germline V gene sequence: CDR1 MNHNY, CDR2 SVGAGI (reference sequence). With 2 bases removed from V and 3 bases from J, the gap between germline ends came to 10 bases. The CDR3 is made up of 14 amino acids.

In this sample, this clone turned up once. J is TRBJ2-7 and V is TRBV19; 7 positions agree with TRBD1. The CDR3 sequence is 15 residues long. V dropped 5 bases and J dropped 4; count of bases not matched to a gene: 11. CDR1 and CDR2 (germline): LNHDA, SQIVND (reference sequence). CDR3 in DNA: TGTGCCAGTAGTGGGGTGACAGGGATGAAATACGAGCAGTACTTC. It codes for CASSGVTGMKYEQYF.

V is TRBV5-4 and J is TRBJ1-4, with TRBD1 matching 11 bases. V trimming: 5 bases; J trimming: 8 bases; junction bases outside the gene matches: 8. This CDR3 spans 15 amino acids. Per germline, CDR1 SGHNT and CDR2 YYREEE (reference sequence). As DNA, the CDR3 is TGTGCCAGCAGTTCATCCGGGACAGGGGGGGAAAAACTGTTTTTT. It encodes CASSSSGTGGEKLFF. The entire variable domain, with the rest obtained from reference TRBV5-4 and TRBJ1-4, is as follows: ETGVTQSPTHLIKTRGQQVTLRCSSQSGHNTVSWYQQALGQGPQFIFQYYREEENGRGNFPPRFSGLQFPNYSSELNVNALELDDSALYLCASSSSGTGGEKLFFGSGTQLSVL.

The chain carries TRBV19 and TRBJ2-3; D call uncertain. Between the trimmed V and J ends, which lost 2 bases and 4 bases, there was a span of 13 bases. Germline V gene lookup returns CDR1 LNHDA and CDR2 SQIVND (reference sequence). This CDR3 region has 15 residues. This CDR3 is CASSILAGGADTQYF. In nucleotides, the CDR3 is TGTGCCAGTAGTATACTCGCTGGCGGAGCAGATACGCAGTATTTT.

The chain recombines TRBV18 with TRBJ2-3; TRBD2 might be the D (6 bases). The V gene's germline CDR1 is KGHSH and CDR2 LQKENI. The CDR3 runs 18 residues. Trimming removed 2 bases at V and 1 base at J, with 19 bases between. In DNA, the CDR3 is TGTGCCAGCTCACCAAGGGGAGGTGAATTGTGGGGCACAGATACGCAGTATTTT. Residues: CASSPRGGELWGTDTQYF.

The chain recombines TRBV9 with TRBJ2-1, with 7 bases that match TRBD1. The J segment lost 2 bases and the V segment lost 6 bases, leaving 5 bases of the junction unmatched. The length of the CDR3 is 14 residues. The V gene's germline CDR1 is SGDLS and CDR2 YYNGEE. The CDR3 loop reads CASNTGETYNEQFF. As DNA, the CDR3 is TGTGCCAGCAATACAGGGGAAACCTACAATGAGCAGTTCTTC.

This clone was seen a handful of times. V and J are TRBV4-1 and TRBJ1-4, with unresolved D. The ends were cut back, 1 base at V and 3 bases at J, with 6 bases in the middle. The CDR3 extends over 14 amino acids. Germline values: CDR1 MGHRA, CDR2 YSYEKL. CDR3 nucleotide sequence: TGCGCCAGCAGCCAAGGGCCTTCTAATGAAAAACTGTTTTTT. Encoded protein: CASSQGPSNEKLFF.

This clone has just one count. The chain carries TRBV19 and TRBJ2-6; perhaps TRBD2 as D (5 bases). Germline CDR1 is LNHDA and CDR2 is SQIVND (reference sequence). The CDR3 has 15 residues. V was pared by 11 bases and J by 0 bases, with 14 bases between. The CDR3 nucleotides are TGTGCCGTTAAGCGGACCAGCTCTGGGGCCAACGTCCTGACTTTC. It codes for CAVKRTSSGANVLTF.

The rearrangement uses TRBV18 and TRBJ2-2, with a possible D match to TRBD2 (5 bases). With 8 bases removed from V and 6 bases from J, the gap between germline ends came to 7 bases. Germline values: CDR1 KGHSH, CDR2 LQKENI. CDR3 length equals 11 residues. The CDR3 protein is CASEEAGELFF. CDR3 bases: TGTGCCAGCGAGGAGGCCGGGGAGCTGTTTTTT. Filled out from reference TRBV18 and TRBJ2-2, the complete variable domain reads NAGVMQNPRHLVRRRGQEARLRCSPMKGHSHVYWYRQLPEEGLKFMVYLQKENIIDESGMPKERFSAEFPKEGPSILRIQQVVRGDSAAYFCASEEAGELFFGEGSRLTVL.

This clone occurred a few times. CDR3: CASIGWTNTEAFF. In DNA form, the CDR3 reads TGTGCCAGCATAGGTTGGACAAACACTGAAGCTTTCTTT. The chain uses TRBV28 and TRBJ1-1, with D possibly being TRBD1 (5 bases). The V and J ends lost 7 bases and 2 bases respectively, with 11 bases between them. The CDR3 contains 13 residues. Germline V CDR1 and CDR2: MDHEN, SYDVKM.

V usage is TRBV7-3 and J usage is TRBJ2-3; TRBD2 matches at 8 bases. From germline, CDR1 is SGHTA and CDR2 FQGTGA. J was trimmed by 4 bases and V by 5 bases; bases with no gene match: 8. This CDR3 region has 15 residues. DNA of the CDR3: TGTGCCAGCAGCCGGGGGGTAGCGGGATCAGATACGCAGTATTTT. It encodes CASSRGVAGSDTQYF.

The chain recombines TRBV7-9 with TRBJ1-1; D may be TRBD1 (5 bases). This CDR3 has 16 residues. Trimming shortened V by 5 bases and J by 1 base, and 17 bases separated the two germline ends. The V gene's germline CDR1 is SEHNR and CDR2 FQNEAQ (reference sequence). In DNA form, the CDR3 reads TGTGCCAGCAGCGGGACCCTGCTGGGAGGGAACACTGAAGCTTTCTTT. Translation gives CASSGTLLGGNTEAFF.

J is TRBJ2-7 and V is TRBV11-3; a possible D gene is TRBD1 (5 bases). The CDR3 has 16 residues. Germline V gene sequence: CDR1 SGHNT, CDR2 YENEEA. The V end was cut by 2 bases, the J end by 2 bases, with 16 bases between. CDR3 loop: CASSLQILGAAYEQYF. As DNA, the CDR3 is TGTGCCAGCAGCTTACAGATTCTAGGGGCAGCCTACGAGCAGTACTTC. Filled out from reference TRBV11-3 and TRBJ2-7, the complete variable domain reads EAGVVQSPRYKIIEKKQPVAFWCNPISGHNTLYWYLQNLGQGPELLIRYENEEAVDDSQLPKDRFSAERLKGVDSTLKIQPAELGDSAVYLCASSLQILGAAYEQYFGPGTRLTVT.

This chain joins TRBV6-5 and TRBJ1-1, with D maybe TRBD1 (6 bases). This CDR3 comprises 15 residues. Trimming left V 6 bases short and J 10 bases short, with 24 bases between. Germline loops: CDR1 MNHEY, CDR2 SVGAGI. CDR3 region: CASSSQNLRTVSAFF. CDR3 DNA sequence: TGTGCCAGCAGCTCCCAAAACCTTAGGACAGTTTCAGCTTTCTTT.

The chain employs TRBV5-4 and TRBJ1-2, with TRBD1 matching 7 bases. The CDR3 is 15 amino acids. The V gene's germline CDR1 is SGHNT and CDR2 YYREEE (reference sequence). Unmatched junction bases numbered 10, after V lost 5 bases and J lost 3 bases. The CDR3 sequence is CASSGGRGQYYGYTF. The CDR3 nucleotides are TGTGCCAGCAGTGGTGGTCGGGGACAGTACTATGGCTACACCTTC.